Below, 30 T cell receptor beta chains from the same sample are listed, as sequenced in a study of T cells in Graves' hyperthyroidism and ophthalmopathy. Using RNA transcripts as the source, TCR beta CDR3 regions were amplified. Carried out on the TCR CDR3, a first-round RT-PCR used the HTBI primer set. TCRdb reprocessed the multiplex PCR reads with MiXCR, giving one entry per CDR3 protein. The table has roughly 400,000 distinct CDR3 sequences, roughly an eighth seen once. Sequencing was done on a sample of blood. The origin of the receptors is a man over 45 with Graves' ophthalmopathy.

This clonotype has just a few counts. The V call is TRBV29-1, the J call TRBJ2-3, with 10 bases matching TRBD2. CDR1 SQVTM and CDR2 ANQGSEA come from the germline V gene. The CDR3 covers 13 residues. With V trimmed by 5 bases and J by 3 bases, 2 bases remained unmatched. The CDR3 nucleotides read TGCAGCGTTCCTAGCGGGAGAACAGATACGCAGTATTTT. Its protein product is CSVPSGRTDTQYF.

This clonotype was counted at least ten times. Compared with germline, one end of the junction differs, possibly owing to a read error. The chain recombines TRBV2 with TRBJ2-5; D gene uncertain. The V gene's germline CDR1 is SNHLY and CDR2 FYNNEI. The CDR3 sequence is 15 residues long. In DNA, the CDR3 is TGTGCCAGCAGTGAAGTCGCAGGTCCCCAAGCGACCCAGTACTTC. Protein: CASSEVAGPQATQYF.

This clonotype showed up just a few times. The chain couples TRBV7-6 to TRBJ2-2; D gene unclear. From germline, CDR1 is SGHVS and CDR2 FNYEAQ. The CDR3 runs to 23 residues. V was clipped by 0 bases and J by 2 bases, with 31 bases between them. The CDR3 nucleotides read TGTGCCAGCAGCTTAGCGCCTTCGTCTGTTGGCCTTGGATGGGGTAGCAACACCGGGGAGCTGTTTTTT. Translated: CASSLAPSSVGLGWGSNTGELFF.

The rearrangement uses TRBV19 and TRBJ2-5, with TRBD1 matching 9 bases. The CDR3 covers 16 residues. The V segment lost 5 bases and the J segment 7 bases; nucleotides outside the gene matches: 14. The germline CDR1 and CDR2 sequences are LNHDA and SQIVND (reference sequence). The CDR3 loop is CASSVTSIQGAGTQYF. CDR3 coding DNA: TGTGCCAGTAGTGTCACTTCAATACAGGGGGCCGGGACCCAGTACTTC.

The DNA for the CDR3 is TGTGCCAGCAGCTTACGTCGGGTTGGGGCCAACGTCCTGACTTTC. This codes for CASSLRRVGANVLTF. The chain joins TRBV7-6 to TRBJ2-6; D uncertain. This CDR3 has 15 amino acids. Trimming pared 2 bases from V and 3 bases from J, leaving 8 bases between. The germline V gene encodes CDR1 SGHVS and CDR2 FNYEAQ.

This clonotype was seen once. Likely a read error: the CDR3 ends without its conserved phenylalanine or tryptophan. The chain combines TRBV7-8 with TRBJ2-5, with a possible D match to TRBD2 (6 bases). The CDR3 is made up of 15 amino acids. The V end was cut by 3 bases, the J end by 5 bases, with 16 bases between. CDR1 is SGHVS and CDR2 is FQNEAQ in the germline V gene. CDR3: CASSFMDYPSETQYL. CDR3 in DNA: TGTGCCAGCAGCTTCATGGACTATCCAAGTGAGACCCAGTACCTC.

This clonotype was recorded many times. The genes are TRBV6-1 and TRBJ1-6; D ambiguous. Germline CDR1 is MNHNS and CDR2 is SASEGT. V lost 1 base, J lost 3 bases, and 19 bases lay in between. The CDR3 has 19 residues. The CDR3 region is CASSEGKDEGYVYNSPLHF. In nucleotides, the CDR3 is TGTGCCAGCAGTGAAGGCAAGGACGAGGGATATGTCTATAATTCACCCCTCCACTTT.

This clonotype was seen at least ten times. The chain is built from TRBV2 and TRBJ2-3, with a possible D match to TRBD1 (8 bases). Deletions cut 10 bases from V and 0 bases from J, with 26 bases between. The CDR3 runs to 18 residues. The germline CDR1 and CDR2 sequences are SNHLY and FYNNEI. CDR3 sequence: CATTTGGQVNASTDTQYF. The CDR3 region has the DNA TGTGCCACCACAACGGGGGGACAGGTGAACGCTAGCACAGATACGCAGTATTTT.

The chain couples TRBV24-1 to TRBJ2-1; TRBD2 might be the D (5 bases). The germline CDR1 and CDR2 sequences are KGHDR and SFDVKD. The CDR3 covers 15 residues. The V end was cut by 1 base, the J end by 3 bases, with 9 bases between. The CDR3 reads CATSDFYGDYNEQFF. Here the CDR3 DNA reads TGTGCCACCAGTGATTTTTACGGGGACTACAATGAGCAGTTCTTC.

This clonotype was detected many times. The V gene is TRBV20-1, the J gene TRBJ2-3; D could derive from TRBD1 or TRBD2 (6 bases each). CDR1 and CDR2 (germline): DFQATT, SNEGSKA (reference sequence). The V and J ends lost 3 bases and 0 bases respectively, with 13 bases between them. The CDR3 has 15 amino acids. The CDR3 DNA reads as TGCAGTGCTAGGGACGGGGGCTCTAGCACAGATACGCAGTATTTT. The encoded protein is CSARDGGSSTDTQYF.

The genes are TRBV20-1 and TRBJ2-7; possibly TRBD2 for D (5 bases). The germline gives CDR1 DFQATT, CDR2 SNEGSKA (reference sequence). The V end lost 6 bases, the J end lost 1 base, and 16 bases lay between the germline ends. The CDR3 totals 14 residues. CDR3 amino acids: CSASGLGVSYEQYF. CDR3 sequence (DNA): TGCAGTGCCTCCGGACTGGGCGTATCCTACGAGCAGTACTTC.

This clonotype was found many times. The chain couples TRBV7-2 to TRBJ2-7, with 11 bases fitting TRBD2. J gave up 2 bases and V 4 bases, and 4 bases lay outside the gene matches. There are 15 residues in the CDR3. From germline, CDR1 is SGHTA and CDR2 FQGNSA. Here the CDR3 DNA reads TGTGCCAGCAGCTCTATAGCGGGAGGGACCTACGAGCAGTACTTC. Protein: CASSSIAGGTYEQYF.

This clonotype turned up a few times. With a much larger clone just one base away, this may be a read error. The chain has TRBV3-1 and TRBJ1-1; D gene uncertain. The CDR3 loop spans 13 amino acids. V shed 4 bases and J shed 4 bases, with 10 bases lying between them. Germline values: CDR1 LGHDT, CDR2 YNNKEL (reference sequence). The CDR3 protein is CASSLSEITEAFF. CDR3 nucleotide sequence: TGTGCCAGCAGCCTCAGTGAAATCACTGAAGCTTTCTTT.

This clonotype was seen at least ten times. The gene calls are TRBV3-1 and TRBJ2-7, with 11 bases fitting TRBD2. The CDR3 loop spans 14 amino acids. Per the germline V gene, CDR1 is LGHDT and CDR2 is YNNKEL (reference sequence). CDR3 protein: CAASTSGKGYEQYF. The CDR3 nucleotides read TGTGCTGCATCGACTAGCGGGAAAGGTTACGAGCAGTACTTC.

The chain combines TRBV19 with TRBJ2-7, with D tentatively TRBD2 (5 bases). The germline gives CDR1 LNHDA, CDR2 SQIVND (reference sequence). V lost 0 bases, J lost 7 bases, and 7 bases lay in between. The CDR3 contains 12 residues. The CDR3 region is CASSIDPGEQYF. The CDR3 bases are TGTGCCAGTAGTATAGATCCGGGGGAGCAGTACTTC.

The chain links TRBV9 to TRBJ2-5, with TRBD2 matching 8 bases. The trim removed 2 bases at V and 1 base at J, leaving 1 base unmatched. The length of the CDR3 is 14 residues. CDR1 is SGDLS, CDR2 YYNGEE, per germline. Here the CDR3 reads CASSVTSGQETQYF. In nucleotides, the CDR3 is TGTGCCAGCAGCGTCACTAGCGGCCAAGAGACCCAGTACTTC. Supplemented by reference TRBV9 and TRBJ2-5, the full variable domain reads DSGVTQTPKHLITATGQRVTLRCSPRSGDLSVYWYQQSLDQGLQFLIQYYNGEERAKGNILERFSAQQFPDLHSELNLSSLELGDSALYFCASSVTSGQETQYFGPGTRLLVL.

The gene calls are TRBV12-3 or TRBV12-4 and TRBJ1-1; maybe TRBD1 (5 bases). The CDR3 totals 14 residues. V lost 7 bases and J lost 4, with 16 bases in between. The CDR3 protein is CASTTAPRGTEAFF. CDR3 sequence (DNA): TGTGCCAGCACTACGGCTCCGAGGGGCACTGAAGCTTTCTTT.

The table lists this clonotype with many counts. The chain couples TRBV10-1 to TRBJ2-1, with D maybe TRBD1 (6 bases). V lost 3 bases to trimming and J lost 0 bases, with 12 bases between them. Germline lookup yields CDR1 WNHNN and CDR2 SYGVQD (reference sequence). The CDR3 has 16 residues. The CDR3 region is CASSDLGASSYNEQFF. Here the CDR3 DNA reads TGCGCCAGCAGTGATTTGGGGGCAAGCTCCTACAATGAGCAGTTCTTC.

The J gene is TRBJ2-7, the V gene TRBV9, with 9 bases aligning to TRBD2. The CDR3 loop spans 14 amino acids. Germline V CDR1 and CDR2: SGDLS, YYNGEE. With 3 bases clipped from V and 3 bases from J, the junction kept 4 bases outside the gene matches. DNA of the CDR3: TGTGCCAGCAGCGGGGGACTAGCTAGCTACGAGCAGTACTTC. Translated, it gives CASSGGLASYEQYF.

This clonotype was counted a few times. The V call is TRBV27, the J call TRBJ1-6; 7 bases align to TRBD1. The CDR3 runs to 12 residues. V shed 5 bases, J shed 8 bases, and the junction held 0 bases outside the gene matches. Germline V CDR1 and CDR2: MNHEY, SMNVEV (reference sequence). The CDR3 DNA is TGTGCCAGCAGTGACAGGGATTCACCCCTCCACTTT. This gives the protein CASSDRDSPLHF.

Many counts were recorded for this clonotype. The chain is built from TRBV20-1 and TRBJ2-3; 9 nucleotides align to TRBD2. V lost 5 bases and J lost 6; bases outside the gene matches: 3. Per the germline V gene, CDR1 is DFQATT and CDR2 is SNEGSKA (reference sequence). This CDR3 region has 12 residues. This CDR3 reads CSAGSGRDTQYF. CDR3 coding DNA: TGCAGTGCTGGCAGCGGGAGGGATACGCAGTATTTT.

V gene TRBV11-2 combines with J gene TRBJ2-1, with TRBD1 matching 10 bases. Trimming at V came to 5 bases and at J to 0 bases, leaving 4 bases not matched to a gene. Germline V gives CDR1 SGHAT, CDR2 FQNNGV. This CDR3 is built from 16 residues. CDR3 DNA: TGTGCCAGCAGCGCGACAGGGGGCAGCTCCTACAATGAGCAGTTCTTC. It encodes CASSATGGSSYNEQFF. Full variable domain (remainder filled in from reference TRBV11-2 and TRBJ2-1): EAGVAQSPRYKIIEKRQSVAFWCNPISGHATLYWYQQILGQGPKLLIQFQNNGVVDDSQLPKDRFSAERLKGVDSTLKIQPAKLEDSAVYLCASSATGGSSYNEQFFGPGTRLTVL.

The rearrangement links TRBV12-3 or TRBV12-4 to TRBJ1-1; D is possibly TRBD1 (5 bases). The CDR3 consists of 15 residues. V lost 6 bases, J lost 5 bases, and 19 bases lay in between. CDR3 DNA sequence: TGTGCCAGCAGCCAAGCAGGACAAATGAGAACTGAAGCTTTCTTT. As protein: CASSQAGQMRTEAFF.

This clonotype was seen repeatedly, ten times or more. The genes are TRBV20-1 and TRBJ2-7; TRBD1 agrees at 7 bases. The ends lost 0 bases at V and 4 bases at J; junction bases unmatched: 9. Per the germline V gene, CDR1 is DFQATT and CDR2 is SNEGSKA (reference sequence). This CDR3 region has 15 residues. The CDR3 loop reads CSARDEGGRRYEQYF. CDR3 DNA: TGCAGTGCTAGAGACGAAGGGGGCAGAAGGTACGAGCAGTACTTC.

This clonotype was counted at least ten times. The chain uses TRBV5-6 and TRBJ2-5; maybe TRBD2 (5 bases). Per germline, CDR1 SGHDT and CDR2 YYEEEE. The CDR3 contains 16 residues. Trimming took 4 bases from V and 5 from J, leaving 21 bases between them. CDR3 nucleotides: TGTGCCAGCAGCCTTAACCGGGAATACGCTCGGGAGACCCAGTACTTC. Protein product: CASSLNREYARETQYF.

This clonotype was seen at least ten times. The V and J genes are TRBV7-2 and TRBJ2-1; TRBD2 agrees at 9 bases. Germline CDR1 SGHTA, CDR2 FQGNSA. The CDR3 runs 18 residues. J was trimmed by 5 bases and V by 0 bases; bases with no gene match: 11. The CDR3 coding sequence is TGTGCCAGCAGCTTAGCGCCTAGCGGGGCGCTTAGCGACAATGAGCAGTTCTTC. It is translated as CASSLAPSGALSDNEQFF.

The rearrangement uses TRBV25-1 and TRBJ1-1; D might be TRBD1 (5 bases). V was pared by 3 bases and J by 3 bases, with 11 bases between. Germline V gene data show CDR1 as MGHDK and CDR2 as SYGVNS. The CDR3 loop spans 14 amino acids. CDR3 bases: TGTGCCAGCAGTGACTCTGGAGGGGACACTGAAGCTTTCTTT. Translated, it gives CASSDSGGDTEAFF.

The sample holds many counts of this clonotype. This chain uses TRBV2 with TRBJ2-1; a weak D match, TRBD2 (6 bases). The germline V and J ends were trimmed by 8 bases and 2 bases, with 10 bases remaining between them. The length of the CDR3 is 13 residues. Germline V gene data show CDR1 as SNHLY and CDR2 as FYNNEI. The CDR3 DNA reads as TGTGCCAGCCGCAGGGAGGCCTACAATGAGCAGTTCTTC. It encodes CASRREAYNEQFF.

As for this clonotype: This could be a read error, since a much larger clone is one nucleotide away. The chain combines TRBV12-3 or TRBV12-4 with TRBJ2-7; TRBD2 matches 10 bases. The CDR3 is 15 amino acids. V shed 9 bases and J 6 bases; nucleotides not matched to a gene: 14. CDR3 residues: CASTQSGRERCEQYF. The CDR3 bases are TGTGCCAGTACTCAGAGCGGGAGGGAGAGGTGCGAGCAGTACTTC.

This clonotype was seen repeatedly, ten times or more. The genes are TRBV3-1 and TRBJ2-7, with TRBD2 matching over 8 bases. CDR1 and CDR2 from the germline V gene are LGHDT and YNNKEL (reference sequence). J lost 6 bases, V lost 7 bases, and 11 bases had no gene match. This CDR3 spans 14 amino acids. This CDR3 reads CASKNGLAGGEQYF. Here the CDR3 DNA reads TGTGCCAGCAAAAACGGGCTAGCGGGTGGCGAGCAGTACTTC.